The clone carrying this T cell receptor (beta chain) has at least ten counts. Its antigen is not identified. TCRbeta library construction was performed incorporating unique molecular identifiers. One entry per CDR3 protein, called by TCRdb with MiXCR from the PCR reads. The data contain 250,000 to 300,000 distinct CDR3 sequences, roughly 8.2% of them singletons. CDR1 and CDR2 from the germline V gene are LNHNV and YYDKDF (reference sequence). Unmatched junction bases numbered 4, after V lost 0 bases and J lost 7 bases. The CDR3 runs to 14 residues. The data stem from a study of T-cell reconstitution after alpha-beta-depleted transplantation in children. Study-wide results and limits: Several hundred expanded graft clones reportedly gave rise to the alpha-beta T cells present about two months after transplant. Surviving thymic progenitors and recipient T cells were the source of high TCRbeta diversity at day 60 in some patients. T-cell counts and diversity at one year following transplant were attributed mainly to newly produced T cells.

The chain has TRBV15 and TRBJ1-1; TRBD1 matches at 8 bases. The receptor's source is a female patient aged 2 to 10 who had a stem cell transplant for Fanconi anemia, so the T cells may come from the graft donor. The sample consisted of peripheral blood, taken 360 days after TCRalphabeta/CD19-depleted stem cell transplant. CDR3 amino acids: CATSRDLTGVEAFF. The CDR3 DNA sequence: TGTGCCACCAGCAGAGATCTGACAGGGGTTGAAGCTTTCTTT.